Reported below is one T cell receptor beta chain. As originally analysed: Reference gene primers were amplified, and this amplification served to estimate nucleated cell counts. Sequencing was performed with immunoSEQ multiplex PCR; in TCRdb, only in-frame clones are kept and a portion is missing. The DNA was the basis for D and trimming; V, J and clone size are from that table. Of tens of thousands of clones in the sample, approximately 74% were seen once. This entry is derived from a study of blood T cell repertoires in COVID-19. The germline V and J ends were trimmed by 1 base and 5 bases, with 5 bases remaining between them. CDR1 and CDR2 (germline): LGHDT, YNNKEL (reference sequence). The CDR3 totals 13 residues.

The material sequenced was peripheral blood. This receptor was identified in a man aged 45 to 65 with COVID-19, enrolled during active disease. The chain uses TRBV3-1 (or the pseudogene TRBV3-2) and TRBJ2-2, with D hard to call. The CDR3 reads CASSQVRTGELFF. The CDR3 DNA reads TGTGCCAGCAGCCAAGTTAGAACCGGGGAGCTGTTTTTT.